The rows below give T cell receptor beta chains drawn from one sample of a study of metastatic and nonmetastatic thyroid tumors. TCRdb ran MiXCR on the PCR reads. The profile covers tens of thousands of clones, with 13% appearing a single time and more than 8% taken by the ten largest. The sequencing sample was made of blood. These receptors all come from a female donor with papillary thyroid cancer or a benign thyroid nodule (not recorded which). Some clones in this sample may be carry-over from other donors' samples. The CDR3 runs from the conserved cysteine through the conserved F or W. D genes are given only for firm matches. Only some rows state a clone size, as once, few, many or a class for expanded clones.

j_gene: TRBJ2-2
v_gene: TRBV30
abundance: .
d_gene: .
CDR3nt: TGTGCCTTCAAGGACTACCGCGACACCGGGGAGCTGTTTTTT
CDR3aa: CAFKDYRDTGELFF

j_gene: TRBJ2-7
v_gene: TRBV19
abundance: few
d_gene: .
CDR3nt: TGTGCCAGTAGTATTATTGTTCAGAACCCCTACGAGCAGTACTTC
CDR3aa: CASSIIVQNPYEQYF

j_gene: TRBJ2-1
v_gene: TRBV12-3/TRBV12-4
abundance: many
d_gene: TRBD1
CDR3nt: TGTGCCAGCAGATCAGGGGGCAATGAGCAGTTCTTC
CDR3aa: CASRSGGNEQFF

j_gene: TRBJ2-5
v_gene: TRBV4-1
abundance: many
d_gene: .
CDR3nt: TGCGCCAGCAGCCAAGCCTCGCACCCGGGACTCCGCCGGGGGACCCAGTACTTC
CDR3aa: CASSQASHPGLRRGTQYF

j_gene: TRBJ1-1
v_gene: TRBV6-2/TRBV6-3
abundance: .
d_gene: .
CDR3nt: TGTGCCAGCAGTTACCCGACTAAGAGAAAGAGATCGGGGAGGACTGAAGCTTTCTTT
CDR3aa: CASSYPTKRKRSGRTEAFF

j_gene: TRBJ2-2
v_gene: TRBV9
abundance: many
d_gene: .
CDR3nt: TGTGCCAGCAGCGTAGAGGGACGGGGCGGGGAGCTGTTTTTT
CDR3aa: CASSVEGRGGELFF

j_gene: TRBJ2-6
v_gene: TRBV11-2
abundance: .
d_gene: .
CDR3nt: TGTGCCAGCAGCTTAAGAGCGGTCGACTCTGGGGCCAATGTCCTGACTTTC
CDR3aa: CASSLRAVDSGANVLTF

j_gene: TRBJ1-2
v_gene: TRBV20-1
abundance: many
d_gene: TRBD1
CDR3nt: TGCAGTGCTAGGGGGGACAGCATTTTCTATGGCTACACCTTC
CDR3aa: CSARGDSIFYGYTF

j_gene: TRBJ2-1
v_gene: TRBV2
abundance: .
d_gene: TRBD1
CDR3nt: TGTGCCAGCAGTGAATTTTATCGAAGGGGGCTTTTCTACAATGAGCAGTTCTTC
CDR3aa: CASSEFYRRGLFYNEQFF

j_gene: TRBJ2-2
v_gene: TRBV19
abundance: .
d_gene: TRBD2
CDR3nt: TGTGCCAGTAGTTTTGAGCGGGAGGGTTTCGGGGAGCTGTTTTTT
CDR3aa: CASSFEREGFGELFF

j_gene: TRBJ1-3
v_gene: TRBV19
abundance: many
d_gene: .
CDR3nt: TGTGCCAGCAGGGTCCCCGGAAACACCATATATTTT
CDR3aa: CASRVPGNTIYF

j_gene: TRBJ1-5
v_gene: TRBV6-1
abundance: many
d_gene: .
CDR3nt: TGTGCCAGCAGTGTGGCAGGGCAAAGTCAGCCCCAGCATTTT
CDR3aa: CASSVAGQSQPQHF

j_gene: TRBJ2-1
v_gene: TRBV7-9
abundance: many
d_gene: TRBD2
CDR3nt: TGTGCCAGCAGTTCTAGCGGGCCTTCCTACAATGAGCAGTTCTTC
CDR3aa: CASSSSGPSYNEQFF

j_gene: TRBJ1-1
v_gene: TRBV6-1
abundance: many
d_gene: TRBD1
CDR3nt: TGTGCCAGCAGAATGACAGGGAAAGCTTTCTTT
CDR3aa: CASRMTGKAFF

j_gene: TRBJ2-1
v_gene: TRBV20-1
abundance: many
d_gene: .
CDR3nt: TGCAGTGTCCCGCGGGCGGGTTTTTCCTACAATGAGCAGTTCTTC
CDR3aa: CSVPRAGFSYNEQFF

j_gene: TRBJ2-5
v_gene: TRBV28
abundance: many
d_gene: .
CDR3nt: TGTGCCAGCAGCTCCCAGACCAAGACAGTTTCTGAGACCCAGTACTTC
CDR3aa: CASSSQTKTVSETQYF

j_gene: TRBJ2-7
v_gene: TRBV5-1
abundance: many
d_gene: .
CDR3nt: TGCGCCAGCAGCGACGCTCCCTACGAGCAGTACTTC
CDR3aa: CASSDAPYEQYF

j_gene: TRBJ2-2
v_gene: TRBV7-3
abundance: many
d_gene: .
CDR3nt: TGTGCCAGCAGCTATGAGCGGGTACCGAACACCGGGGAGCTGTTTTTT
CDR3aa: CASSYERVPNTGELFF

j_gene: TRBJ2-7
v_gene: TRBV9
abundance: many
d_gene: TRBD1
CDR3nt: TGTGCCAGCAGCGGAGCGGCAGGGGGCGCGTTCGAGCAGTACTTC
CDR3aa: CASSGAAGGAFEQYF

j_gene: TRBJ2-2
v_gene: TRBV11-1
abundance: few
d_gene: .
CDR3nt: TGTGCCAGCAGCTTTGGAACCACCGGGGAGCTGTTTTTT
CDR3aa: CASSFGTTGELFF

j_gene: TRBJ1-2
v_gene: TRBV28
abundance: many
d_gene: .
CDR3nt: TGTGCCAGCCCGTCGGGCACCTTC
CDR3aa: CASPSGTF

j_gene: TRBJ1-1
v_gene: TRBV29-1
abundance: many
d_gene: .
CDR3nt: TGCAGCGTTGAGAAGGGGATCGGCACTGAAGCTTTCTTT
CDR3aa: CSVEKGIGTEAFF

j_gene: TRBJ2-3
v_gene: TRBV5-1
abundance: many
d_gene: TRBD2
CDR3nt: TGCGCCAGCAGCCACCAACTAGCGGGAGCGGGAGATACGCAGTATTTT
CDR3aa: CASSHQLAGAGDTQYF

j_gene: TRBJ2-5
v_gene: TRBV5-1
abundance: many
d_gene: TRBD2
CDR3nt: TGCGCCAGCAGCTCCCTGACTTCTAGCGGGAGAGAAGAGACCCAGTACTTC
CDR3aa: CASSSLTSSGREETQYF

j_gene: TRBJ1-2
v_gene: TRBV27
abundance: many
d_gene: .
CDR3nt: TGTGCCAGCAGTCCCCGAGAGGGGGTGGGTGGCTACACCTTC
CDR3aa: CASSPREGVGGYTF

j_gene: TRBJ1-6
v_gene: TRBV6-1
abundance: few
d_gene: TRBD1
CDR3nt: TGTGCCAGCAGCGTCGAGACAGGGTTGGATTCACCCCTCCACTTT
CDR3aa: CASSVETGLDSPLHF

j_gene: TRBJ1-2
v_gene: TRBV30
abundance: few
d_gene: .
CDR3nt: TGTGCCTGGAGGAGCAGGACCACGGGGGGCTACACCTTC
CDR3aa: CAWRSRTTGGYTF

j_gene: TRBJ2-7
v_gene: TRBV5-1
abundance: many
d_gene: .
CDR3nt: TGCGCCAGCAGCTTGGCAGGCACCTACGAGCAGTACTTC
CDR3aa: CASSLAGTYEQYF

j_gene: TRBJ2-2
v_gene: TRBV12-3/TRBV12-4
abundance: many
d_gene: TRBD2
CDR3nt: TGTGCCAGCAGCCTAGCGGGATTGGACACCGGGGAGCTGTTTTTT
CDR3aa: CASSLAGLDTGELFF

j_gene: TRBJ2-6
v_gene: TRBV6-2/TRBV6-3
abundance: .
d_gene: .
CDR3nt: TGTGCCAGCGATTACTATGGGGCCAACGTCATGACTTTC
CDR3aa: CASDYYGANVMTF

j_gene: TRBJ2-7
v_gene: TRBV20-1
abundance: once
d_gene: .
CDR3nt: TGCAGTGCTAGAACAGGGATAGGCCTCGGCTACGAGCAGTACTTC
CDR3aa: CSARTGIGLGYEQYF

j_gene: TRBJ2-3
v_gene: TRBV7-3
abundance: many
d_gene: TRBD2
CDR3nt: TGTGCCAGCAGCTTAATCCCCCTAGGAGCGGGAGGGGAGACAGATACGCAGTATTTT
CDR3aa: CASSLIPLGAGGETDTQYF

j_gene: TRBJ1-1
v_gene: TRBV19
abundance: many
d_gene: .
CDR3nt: TGTGCCAGTAGTCCGGCAGCGAACACTGAAGCTTTCTTT
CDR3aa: CASSPAANTEAFF

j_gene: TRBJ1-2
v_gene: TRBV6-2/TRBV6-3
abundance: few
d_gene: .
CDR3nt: TGTGCCAGCAGTTACTCGACGGGCAGGGAACTCGGGTACTATGGCTACACCTTC
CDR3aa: CASSYSTGRELGYYGYTF

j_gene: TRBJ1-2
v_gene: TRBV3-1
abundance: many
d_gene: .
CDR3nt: TGTGCCAGCAGCCAAACCAGGGACGCTTCGTATGGCTACACCTTC
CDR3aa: CASSQTRDASYGYTF

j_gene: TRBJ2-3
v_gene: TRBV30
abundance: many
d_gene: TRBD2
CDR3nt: TGTGCCTGGAGACTAGCGGGGGCAGATACGCAGTATTTT
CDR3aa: CAWRLAGADTQYF

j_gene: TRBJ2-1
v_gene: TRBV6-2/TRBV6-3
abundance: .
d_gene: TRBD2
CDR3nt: TGTGCCAGCTATAGCGGGAGGGCCCGTTACAATGAGCAGTTCTTC
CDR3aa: CASYSGRARYNEQFF

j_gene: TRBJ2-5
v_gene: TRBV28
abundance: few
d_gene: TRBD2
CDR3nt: TGTGCCAGCAGTCTTCGGGGAGCGGGAGGGGTAGAGACCCAGTACTTC
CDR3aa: CASSLRGAGGVETQYF

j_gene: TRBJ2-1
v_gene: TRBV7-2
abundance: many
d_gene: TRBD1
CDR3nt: TGTGCCAGCAGTTTAGGTCAGGGGGCCAGTGAGCAGTTCTTC
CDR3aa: CASSLGQGASEQFF

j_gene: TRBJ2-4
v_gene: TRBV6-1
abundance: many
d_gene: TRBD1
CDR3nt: TGTGCCAGCAGTCTCCGGACAGGTTCCGGCAAAAACATTCAGTACTTC
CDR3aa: CASSLRTGSGKNIQYF

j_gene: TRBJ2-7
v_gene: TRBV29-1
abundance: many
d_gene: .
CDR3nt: TGCAGCGCCCGGCGGGACGGTAGCTCCTACGAGCAGTACTTC
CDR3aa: CSARRDGSSYEQYF

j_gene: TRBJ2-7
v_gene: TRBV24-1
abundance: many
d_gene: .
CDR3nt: TGTGCCACCAGTGATTCCAACTCCTACGAGCAGTACTTC
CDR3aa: CATSDSNSYEQYF

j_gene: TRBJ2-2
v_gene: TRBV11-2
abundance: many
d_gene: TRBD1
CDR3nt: TGTGCCAGCAGTTCTACAGGGGTGGACGGGGAGCTGTTTTTT
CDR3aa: CASSSTGVDGELFF

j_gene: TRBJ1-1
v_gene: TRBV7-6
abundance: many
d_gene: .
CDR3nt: TGTGCCAGCAGCGTTGAACAGGGCACGAACACTGAAGCTTTCTTT
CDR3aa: CASSVEQGTNTEAFF

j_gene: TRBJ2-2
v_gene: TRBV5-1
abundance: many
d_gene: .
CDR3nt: TGCGCCAGCAGCCCGGGCAGGGAGAACACCGGGGAGCTGTTTTTT
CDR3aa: CASSPGRENTGELFF

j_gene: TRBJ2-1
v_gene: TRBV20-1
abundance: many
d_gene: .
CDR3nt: TGCAGTGGAGGGTTAGGAAGCGTCAATGAGCAGTTCTTC
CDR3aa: CSGGLGSVNEQFF

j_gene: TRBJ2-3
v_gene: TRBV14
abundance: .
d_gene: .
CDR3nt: TGTGCCAGCGGACGTGAGGGAATGTTCACAGATACGCAGTATTTT
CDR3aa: CASGREGMFTDTQYF

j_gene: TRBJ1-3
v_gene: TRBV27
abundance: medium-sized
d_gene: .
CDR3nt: TGTGCCAGCAGAGGACCAGGAACCATATATTTT
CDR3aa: CASRGPGTIYF

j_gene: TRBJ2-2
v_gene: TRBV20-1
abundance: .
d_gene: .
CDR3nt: TGCAGTGCTCCGGCCTCCGGGGAGCTGTTTTTT
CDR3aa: CSAPASGELFF

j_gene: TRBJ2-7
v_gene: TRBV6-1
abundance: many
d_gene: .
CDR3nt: TGTGCCAGCAGCCTTATGGGGTCCTACGAGCAGTACTTC
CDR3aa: CASSLMGSYEQYF

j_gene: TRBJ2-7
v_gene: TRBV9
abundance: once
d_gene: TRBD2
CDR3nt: TGTGCCAGCAGCGCCTTAGCGGGAGGGATCTCCGAGCAGTACTTC
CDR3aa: CASSALAGGISEQYF

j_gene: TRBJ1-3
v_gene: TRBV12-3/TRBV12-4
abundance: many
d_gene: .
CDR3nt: TGTGCCAGCAGTGCGTGGGGGGGAAGGGGCCCTGGAAACACCATATATTTT
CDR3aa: CASSAWGGRGPGNTIYF

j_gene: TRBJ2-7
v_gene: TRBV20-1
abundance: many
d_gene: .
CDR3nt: TGCAGTGCTAGAGCCGGGACGCTTTCCTACGAGCAGTACTTC
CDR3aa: CSARAGTLSYEQYF

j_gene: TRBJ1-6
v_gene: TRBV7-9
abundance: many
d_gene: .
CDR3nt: TGTGCCAGCAGCTTGGAACAGTACAATTCACCCCTCCACTTT
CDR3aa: CASSLEQYNSPLHF

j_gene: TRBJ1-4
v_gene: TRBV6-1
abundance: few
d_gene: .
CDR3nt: TGTGCCAGCAGTGAAGGGGAGATGGGTGAAAAACTGTTTTTT
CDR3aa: CASSEGEMGEKLFF